The clone carrying this T cell receptor (beta chain) has at least ten counts. Trimming cost V 1 base and J 3 bases, with 4 bases left between them. CDR3 length: 13 amino acids. Germline V CDR1 and CDR2: SGHKS, YYEKEE (reference sequence). The sample comes from a study of regulatory T cells in long-lasting Graves disease. The authors built TCR beta libraries using iRepertoire HTBI primers and Arm-PCR of CDR3 regions. In TCRdb, the multiplex PCR reads were re-called with MiXCR into one record per CDR3 protein. The sample yields some 370,000 distinct CDR3 sequences, about 12% seen once. The sample's time point: newly diagnosed GD, antithyroid drugs for less than 3 months. The TCR library was prepared using RNA isolated from PBMCs. The data were also submitted as part of a second study, on T cells in Graves' hyperthyroidism and ophthalmopathy.

The J gene is TRBJ2-2, the V gene TRBV5-5, with D uncertain. The clonotype originates from a young woman with Graves disease. The sequencing used peripheral blood mononuclear cells (PBMCs), collected at new diagnosis, from a patient treated with antithyroid drugs. CDR3 sequence (DNA): TGTGCCAGCAGCTTGTTCGACACCGGGGAGCTGTTTTTT. This sequence encodes CASSLFDTGELFF.